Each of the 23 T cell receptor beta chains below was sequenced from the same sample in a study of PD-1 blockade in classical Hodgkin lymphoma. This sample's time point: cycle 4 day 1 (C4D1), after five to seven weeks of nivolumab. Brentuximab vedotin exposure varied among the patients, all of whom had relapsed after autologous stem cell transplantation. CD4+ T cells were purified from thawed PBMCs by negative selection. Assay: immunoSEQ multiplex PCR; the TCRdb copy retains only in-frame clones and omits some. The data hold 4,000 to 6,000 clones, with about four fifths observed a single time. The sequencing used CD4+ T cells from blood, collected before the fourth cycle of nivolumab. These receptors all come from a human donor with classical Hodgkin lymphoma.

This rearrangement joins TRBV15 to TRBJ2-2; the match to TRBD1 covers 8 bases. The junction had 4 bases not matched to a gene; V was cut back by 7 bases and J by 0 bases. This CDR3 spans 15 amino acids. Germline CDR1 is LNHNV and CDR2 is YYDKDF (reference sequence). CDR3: CATTKGQANTGELFF. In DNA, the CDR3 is TGTGCCACCACCAAGGGACAGGCGAACACCGGGGAGCTGTTTTTT.

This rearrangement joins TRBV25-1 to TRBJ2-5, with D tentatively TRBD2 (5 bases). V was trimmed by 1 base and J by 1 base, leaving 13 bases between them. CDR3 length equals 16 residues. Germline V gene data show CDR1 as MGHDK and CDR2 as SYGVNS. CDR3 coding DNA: TGTGCCAGCAGTGAATCGCGAGCGGCGGTCCAAGAGACCCAGTACTTC. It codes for CASSESRAAVQETQYF.

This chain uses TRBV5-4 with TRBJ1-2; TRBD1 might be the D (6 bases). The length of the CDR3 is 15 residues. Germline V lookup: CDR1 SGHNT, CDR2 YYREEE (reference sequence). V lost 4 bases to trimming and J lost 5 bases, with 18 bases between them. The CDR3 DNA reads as TGTGCCAGCAGCCTCCGACAGGTATCCAATTATGGCTACACCTTC. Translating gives CASSLRQVSNYGYTF.

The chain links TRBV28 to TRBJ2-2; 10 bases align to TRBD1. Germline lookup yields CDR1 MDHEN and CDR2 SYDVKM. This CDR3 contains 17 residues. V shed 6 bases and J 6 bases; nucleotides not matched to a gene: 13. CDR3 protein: CASRRRIRDRGAGELFF. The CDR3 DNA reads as TGTGCCAGCAGGCGAAGAATCCGGGACAGGGGCGCCGGGGAGCTGTTTTTT. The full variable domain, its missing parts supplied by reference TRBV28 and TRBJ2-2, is DVKVTQSSRYLVKRTGEKVFLECVQDMDHENMFWYRQDPGLGLRLIYFSYDVKMKEKGDIPEGYSVSREKKERFSLILESASTNQTSMYLCASRRRIRDRGAGELFFGEGSRLTVL.

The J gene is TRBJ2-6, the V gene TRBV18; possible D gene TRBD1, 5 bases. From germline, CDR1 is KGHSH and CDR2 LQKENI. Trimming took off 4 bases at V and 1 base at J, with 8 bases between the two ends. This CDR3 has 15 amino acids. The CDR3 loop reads CASSQQVSGANVLTF. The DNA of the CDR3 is TGTGCCAGCTCACAACAGGTTTCTGGGGCCAACGTCCTGACTTTC.

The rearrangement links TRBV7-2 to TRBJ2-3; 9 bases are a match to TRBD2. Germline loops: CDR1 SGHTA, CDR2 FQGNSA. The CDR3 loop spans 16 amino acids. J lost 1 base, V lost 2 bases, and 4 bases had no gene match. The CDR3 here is CASSLFPSGGTDTQYF. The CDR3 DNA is TGTGCCAGCAGCTTATTCCCTAGCGGGGGCACAGATACGCAGTATTTT. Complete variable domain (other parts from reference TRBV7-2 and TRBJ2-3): GAGVSQSPSNKVTEKGKDVELRCDPISGHTALYWYRQSLGQGLEFLIYFQGNSAPDKSGLPSDRFSAERTGGSVSTLTIQRTQQEDSAVYLCASSLFPSGGTDTQYFGPGTRLTVL.

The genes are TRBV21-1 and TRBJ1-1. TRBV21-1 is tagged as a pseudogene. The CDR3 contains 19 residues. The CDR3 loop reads CASSTQARWDGLMNTEAFF. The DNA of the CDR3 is TGTGCCAGCAGCACGCAAGCGCGGTGGGACGGACTGATGAACACTGAAGCTTTCTTT.

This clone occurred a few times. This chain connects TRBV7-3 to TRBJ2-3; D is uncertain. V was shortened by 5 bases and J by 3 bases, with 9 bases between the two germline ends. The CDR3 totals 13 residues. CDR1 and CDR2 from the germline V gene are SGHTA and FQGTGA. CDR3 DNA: TGTGCCAGCAGCCGGCGCACTACAGATACGCAGTATTTT. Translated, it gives CASSRRTTDTQYF. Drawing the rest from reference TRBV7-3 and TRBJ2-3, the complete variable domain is GAGVSQTPSNKVTEKGKYVELRCDPISGHTALYWYRQSLGQGPEFLIYFQGTGAADDSGLPNDRFFAVRPEGSVSTLKIQRTERGDSAVYLCASSRRTTDTQYFGPGTRLTVL.

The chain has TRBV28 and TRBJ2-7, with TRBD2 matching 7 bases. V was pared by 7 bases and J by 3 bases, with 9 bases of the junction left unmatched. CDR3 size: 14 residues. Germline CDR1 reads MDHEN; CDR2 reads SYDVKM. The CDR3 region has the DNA TGTGCCAGCACAGTTCGGGGGGTCTACTACGAGCAGTACTTC. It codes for CASTVRGVYYEQYF. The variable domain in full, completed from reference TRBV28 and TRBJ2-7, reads DVKVTQSSRYLVKRTGEKVFLECVQDMDHENMFWYRQDPGLGLRLIYFSYDVKMKEKGDIPEGYSVSREKKERFSLILESASTNQTSMYLCASTVRGVYYEQYFGPGTRLTVT.

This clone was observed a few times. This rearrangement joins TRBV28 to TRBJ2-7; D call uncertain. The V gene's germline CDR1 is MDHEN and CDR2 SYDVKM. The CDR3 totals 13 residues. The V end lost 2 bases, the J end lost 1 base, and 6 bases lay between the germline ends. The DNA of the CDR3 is TGTGCCAGCAGTTTAGGACCTTCCTACGAGCAGTACTTC. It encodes CASSLGPSYEQYF.

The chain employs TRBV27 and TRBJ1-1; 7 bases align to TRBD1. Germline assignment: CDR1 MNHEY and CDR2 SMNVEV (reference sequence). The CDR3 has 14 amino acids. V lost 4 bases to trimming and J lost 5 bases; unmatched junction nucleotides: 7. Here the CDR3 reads CASSSSQGETEAFF. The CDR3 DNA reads TGTGCCAGCAGTTCCAGCCAGGGGGAGACTGAAGCTTTCTTT.

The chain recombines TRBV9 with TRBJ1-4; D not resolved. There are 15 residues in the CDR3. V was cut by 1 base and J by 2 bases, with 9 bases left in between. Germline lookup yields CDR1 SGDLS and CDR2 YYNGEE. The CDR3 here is CASSVRADTNEKLFF. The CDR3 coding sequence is TGTGCCAGCAGCGTAAGGGCGGATACTAATGAAAAACTGTTTTTT.

CDR3 protein: CASSWGARGYTF. CDR3 sequence (DNA): TGTGCCAGCAGCTGGGGGGCGAGAGGCTACACCTTC. The rearrangement joins TRBV11-2 to TRBJ1-2, with TRBD1 as a possible D gene (6 bases). There are 12 residues in the CDR3. CDR1 and CDR2 from the germline V gene are SGHAT and FQNNGV. V lost 4 bases and J lost 8, with 11 bases in between.

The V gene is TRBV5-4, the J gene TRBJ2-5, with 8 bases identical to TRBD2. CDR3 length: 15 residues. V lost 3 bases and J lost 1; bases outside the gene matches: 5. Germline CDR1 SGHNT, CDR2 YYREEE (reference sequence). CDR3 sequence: CASSSGRGGQETQYF. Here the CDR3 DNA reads TGTGCCAGCAGCTCCGGGAGGGGGGGCCAAGAGACCCAGTACTTC.

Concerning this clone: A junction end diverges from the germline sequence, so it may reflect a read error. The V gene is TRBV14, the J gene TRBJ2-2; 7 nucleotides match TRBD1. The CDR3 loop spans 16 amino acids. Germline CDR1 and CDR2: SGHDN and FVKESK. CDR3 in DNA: TGTGCCAGCAGCCAAGAGGGGGACAGCGAACACCGGGGAGCTGTTTTT. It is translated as CASSQEGDSEHRGAVF.

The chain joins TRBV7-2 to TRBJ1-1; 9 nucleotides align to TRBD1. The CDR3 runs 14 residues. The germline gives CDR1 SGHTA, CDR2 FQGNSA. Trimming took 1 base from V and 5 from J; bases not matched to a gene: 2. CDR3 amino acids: CASSLGTGVTEAFF. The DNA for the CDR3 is TGTGCCAGCAGCTTAGGGACAGGGGTAACTGAAGCTTTCTTT. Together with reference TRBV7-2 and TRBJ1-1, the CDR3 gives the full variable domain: GAGVSQSPSNKVTEKGKDVELRCDPISGHTALYWYRQSLGQGLEFLIYFQGNSAPDKSGLPSDRFSAERTGGSVSTLTIQRTQQEDSAVYLCASSLGTGVTEAFFGQGTRLTVV.

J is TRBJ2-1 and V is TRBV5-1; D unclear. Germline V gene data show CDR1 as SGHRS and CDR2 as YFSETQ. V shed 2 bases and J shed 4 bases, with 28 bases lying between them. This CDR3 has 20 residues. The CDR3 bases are TGCGCCAGCAGCTTCCCGGCCGCAGACGTACCGGCCAGAAGGTACAATGAGCAGTTCTTC. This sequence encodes CASSFPAADVPARRYNEQFF.

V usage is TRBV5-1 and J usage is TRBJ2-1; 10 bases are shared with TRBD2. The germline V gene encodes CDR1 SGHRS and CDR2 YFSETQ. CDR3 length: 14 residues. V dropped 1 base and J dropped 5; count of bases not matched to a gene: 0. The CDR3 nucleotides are TGCGCCAGCAGCTTGACTAGCGGGGACAATGAGCAGTTCTTC. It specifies CASSLTSGDNEQFF.

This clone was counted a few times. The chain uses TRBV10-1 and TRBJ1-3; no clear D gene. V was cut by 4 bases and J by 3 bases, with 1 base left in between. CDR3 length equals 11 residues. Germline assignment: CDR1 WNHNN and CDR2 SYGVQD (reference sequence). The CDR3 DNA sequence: TGCGCCAGCAGTGTTGGAAACACCATATATTTT. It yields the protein CASSVGNTIYF.

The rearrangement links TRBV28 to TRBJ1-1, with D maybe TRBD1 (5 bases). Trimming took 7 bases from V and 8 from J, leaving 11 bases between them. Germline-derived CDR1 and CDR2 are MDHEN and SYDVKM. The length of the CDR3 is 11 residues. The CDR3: CASTWRQEAFF. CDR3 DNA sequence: TGTGCCAGCACCTGGAGACAGGAAGCTTTCTTT.

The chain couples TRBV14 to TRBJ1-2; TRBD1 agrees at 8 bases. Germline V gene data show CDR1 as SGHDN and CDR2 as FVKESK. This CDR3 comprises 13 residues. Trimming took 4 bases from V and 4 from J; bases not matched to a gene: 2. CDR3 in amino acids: CASSPDRGYGYTF. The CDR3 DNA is TGTGCCAGCAGCCCCGACAGGGGCTATGGCTACACCTTC. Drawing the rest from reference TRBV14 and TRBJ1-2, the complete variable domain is EAGVTQFPSHSVIEKGQTVTLRCDPISGHDNLYWYRRVMGKEIKFLLHFVKESKQDESGMPNNRFLAERTGGTYSTLKVQPAELEDSGVYFCASSPDRGYGYTFGSGTRLTVV.

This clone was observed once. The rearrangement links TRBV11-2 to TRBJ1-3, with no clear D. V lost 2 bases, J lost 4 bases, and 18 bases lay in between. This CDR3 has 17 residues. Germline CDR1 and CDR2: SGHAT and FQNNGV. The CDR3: CASSLLRGSGRGNTIYF. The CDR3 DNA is TGTGCCAGCAGCTTACTCCGAGGCAGTGGAAGGGGAAACACCATATATTTT.

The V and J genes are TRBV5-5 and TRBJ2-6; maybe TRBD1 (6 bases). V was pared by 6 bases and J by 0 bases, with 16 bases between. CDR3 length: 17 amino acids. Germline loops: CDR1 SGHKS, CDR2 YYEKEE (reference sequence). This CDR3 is CASNLGAGDSGANVLTF. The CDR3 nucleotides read TGTGCCAGCAACCTGGGGGCCGGGGACTCTGGGGCCAACGTCCTGACTTTC.